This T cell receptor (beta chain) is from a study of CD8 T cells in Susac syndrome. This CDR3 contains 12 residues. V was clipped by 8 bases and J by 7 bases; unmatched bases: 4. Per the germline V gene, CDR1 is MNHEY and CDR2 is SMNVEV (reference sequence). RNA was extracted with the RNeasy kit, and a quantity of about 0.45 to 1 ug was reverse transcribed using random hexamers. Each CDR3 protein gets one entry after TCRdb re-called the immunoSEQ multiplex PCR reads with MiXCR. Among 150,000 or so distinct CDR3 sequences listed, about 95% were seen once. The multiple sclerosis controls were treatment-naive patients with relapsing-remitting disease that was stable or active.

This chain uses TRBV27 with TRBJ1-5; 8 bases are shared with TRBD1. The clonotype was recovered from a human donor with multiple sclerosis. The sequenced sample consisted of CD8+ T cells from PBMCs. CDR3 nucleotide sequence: TGTGCCAGCGCCGACAGGGGCCAGCCCCAGCATTTT. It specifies CASADRGQPQHF.